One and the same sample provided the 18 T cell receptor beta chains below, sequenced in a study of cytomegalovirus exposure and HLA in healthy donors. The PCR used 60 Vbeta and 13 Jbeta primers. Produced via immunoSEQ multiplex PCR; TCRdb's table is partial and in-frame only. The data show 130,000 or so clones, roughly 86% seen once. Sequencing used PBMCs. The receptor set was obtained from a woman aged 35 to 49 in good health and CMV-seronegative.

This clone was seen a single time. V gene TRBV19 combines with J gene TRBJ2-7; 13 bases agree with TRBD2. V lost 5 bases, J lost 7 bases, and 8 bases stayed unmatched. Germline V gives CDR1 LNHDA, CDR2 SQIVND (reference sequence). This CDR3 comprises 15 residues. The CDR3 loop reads CASSWGLAGPFEQYF. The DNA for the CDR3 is TGTGCCAGTAGTTGGGGACTAGCGGGACCTTTTGAGCAGTACTTC.

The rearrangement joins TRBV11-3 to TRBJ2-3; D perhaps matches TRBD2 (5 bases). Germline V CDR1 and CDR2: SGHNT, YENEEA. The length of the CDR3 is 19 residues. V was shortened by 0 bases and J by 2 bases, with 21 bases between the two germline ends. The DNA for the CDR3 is TGTGCCAGCAGCTTAGATCCCGGACTTCAGCGCCCTAACACAGATACGCAGTATTTT. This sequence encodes CASSLDPGLQRPNTDTQYF.

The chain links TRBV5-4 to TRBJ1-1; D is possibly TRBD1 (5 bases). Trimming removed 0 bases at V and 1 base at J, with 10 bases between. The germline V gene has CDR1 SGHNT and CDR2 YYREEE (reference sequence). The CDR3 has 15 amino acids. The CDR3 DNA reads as TGTGCCAGCAGCTTGGAGTCGGGGGAGAACACTGAAGCTTTCTTT. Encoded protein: CASSLESGENTEAFF.

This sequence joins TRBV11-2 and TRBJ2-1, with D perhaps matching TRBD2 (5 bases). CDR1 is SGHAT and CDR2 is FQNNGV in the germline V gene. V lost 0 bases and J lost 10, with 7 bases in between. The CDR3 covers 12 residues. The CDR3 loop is CASSLDSGEQFF. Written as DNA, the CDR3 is TGTGCCAGCAGCTTAGATTCGGGAGAGCAGTTCTTC.

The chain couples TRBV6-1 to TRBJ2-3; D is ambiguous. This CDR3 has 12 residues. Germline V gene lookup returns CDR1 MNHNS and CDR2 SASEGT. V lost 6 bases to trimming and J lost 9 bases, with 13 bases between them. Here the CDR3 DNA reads TGTGCCAGCAGAATAGGAGAAGGCACGCAGTATTTT. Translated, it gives CASRIGEGTQYF.

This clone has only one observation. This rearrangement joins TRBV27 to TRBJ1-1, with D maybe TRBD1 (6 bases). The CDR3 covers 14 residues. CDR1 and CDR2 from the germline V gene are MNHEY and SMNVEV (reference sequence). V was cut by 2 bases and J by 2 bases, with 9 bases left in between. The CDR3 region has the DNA TGTGCCAGCAGTTTAAGGGGGGGTAACACTGAAGCTTTCTTT. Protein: CASSLRGGNTEAFF.

The CDR3 here is CASSHNHEQYF. The CDR3 coding sequence is TGTGCCAGCAGCCATAATCACGAGCAGTACTTC. This sequence joins TRBV14 and TRBJ2-5; D not resolved. The DNA end favors TRBJ2-7, so the J call may be wrong. CDR3 length: 11 residues. CDR1 is SGHDN and CDR2 is FVKESK in the germline V gene.

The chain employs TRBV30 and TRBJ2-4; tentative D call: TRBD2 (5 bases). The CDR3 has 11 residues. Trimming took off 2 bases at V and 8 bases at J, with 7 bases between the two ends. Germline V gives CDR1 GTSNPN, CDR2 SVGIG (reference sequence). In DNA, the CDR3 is TGTGCCTGGAGTAGGACTGACATTCAGTACTTC. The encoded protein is CAWSRTDIQYF.

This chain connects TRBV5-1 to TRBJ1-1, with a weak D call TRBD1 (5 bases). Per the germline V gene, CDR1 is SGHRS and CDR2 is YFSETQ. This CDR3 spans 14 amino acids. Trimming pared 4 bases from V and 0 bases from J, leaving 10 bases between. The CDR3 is CASSRTTVNTEAFF. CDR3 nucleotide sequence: TGCGCCAGCAGCCGTACGACAGTGAACACTGAAGCTTTCTTT.

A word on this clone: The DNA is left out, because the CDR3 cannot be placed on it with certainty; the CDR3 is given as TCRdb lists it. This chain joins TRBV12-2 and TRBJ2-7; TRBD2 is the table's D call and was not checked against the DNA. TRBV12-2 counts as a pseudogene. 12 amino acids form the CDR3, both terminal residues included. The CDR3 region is CVGRGTRRQSDF.

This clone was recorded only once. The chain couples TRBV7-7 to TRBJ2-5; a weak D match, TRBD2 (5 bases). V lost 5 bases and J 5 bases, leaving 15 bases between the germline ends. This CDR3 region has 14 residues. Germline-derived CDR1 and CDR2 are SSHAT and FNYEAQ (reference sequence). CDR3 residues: CASSAGLLVETQYF. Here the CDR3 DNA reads TGTGCCAGCAGCGCCGGACTGTTAGTCGAGACCCAGTACTTC.

The CDR3 spells CASRRAGTSGNEQFF. The CDR3 DNA reads as TGTGCCAGCAGGCGTGCCGGGACTAGCGGCAATGAGCAGTTCTTC. The chain combines TRBV13 with TRBJ2-1, with TRBD2 matching over 11 bases. The CDR3 sequence is 15 residues long. With 6 bases clipped from V and 6 bases from J, the junction kept 7 bases outside the gene matches. Germline lookup yields CDR1 PRHDT and CDR2 FYEKMQ (reference sequence). Based on the CDR3 plus reference TRBV13 and TRBJ2-1, the full variable domain is AAGVIQSPRHLIKEKRETATLKCYPIPRHDTVYWYQQGPGQDPQFLISFYEKMQSDKGSIPDRFSAQQFSDYHSELNMSSLELGDSALYFCASRRAGTSGNEQFFGPGTRLTVL.

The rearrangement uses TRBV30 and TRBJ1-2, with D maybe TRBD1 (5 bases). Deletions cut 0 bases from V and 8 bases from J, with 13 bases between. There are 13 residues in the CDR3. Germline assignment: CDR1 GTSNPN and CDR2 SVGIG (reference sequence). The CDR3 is CAWSVRGFGGYTF. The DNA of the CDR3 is TGTGCCTGGAGTGTACGGGGGTTTGGGGGCTACACCTTC. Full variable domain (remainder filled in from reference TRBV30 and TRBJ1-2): SQTIHQWPATLVQPVGSPLSLECTVEGTSNPNLYWYRQAAGRGLQLLFYSVGIGQISSEVPQNLSASRPQDRQFILSSKKLLLSDSGFYLCAWSVRGFGGYTFGSGTRLTVV.

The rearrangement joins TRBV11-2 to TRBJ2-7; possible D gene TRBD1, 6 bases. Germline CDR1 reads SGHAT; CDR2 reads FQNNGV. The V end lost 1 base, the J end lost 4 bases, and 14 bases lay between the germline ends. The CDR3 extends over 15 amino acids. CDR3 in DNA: TGTGCCAGCAGCTTAGGGCCCTCAGGGGAATACGAGCAGTACTTC. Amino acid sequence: CASSLGPSGEYEQYF. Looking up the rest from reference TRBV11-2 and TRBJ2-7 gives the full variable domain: EAGVAQSPRYKIIEKRQSVAFWCNPISGHATLYWYQQILGQGPKLLIQFQNNGVVDDSQLPKDRFSAERLKGVDSTLKIQPAKLEDSAVYLCASSLGPSGEYEQYFGPGTRLTVT.

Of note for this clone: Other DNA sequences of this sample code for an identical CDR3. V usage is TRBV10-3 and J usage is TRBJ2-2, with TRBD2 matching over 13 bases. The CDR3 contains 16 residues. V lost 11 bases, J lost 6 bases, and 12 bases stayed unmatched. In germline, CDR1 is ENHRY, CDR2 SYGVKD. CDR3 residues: CAVEPGLAGESGELFF. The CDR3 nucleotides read TGTGCCGTGGAGCCCGGACTAGCGGGAGAGTCCGGGGAGCTGTTTTTT.

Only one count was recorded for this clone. CDR3 sequence (DNA): TGTGCCAGCAGCTTAATAGGGGAGGGGGGCATGGAGACCCAGTACTTC. It specifies CASSLIGEGGMETQYF. This rearrangement joins TRBV7-3 to TRBJ2-5, with D possibly TRBD2 on 7 matching bases. Trimming shortened V by 1 base and J by 5 bases, and 17 bases separated the two germline ends. The CDR3 covers 16 residues. Looked up from germline, CDR1 is SGHTA and CDR2 is FQGTGA.

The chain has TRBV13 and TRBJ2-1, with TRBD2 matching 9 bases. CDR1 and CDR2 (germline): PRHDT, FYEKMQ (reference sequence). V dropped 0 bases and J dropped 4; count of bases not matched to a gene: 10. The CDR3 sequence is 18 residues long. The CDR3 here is CASSLGTLAGSSYNEQFF. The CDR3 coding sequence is TGTGCCAGCAGCTTAGGAACGCTAGCGGGATCTTCGTACAATGAGCAGTTCTTC.

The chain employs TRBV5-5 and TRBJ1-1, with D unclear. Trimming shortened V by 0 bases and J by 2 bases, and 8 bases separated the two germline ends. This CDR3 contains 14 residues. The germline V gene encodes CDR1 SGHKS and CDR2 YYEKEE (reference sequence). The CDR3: CASSLGGINTEAFF. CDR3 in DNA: TGTGCCAGCAGCTTGGGCGGGATCAACACTGAAGCTTTCTTT.